Listed below are T cell receptor beta chains from one sample, sequenced in a study of cytomegalovirus exposure and HLA in healthy donors. Profiling relied on immunoSEQ multiplex PCR, and the TCRdb table lists in-frame clones only, not all of them. The profile shows under 200,000 clones, 80% to 85% of them singletons. The material sequenced was PBMCs. The receptors shown here come from a man between 25 and 39 years old in good health and CMV-seronegative. Each CDR3 is given with its conserved first and last residue. The D gene is left open where the match is weak. Not every row has a clone size; where given, it reads once, few, many or a size class.

NA	19	NA	TRBV10-3	TRBJ2-7	CAISEPSRAGLPNIYEQYF	TGTGCCATCAGTGAGCCCTCAAGGGCGGGACTCCCTAATATCTACGAGCAGTACTTC
NA	15	once	TRBV6-4	TRBJ2-7	CASSGRTTQDDEQYF	TGTGCCAGCAGTGGACGGACTACCCAGGATGACGAGCAGTACTTC
TRBD1	18	once	TRBV6-4	TRBJ1-2	CASRPRPGTGASNYGYTF	TGTGCCAGCAGGCCAAGACCCGGGACAGGGGCTTCTAACTATGGCTACACCTTC
TRBD1	19	once	TRBV5-1	TRBJ2-7	CASSLGDRGEGILAYEQYF	TGCGCCAGCAGCTTGGGGGACAGGGGGGAAGGTATATTGGCCTACGAGCAGTACTTC
NA	14	NA	TRBV6-1	TRBJ1-5	CAGRKTSGDQPQHF	TGTGCCGGCCGTAAGACAAGCGGGGACCAGCCCCAGCATTTT
TRBD2	15	NA	TRBV7-6	TRBJ2-7	CASSLRGTSAYEQYF	TGTGCCAGCAGCTTACGCGGGACTAGCGCCTACGAGCAGTACTTC
TRBD1	12	once	TRBV2	TRBJ2-7	CASSGDSYEQYF	TGTGCCAGCAGCGGGGACAGTTACGAGCAGTACTTC
TRBD2	14	NA	TRBV10-3	TRBJ2-5	CAISGTSGQETQYF	TGTGCCATCAGTGGGACTAGCGGTCAAGAGACCCAGTACTTC
NA	16	NA	TRBV28	TRBJ1-5	CASTRGLGNGNQPQHF	TGTGCCAGCACCCGAGGGTTGGGAAATGGCAATCAGCCCCAGCATTTT
TRBD1	16	NA	TRBV4-1	TRBJ2-7	CASSQDWTGEGHEQYF	TGCGCCAGCAGCCAAGATTGGACAGGGGAGGGACACGAGCAGTACTTC
TRBD2	16	once	TRBV7-8	TRBJ2-1	CASSLVGGSVGNEQFF	TGTGCCAGCAGCTTAGTGGGCGGGAGTGTTGGTAATGAGCAGTTCTTC
NA	14	NA	TRBV5-8	TRBJ1-2	CASSLRWAVNGYTF	TGTGCCAGCAGCTTGAGGTGGGCAGTTAATGGCTACACCTTC
NA	14	NA	TRBV5-6	TRBJ2-5	CASSLPRVGETQYF	TGTGCCAGCAGCTTACCTAGAGTCGGGGAGACCCAGTACTTC
TRBD1	14	NA	TRBV5-1	TRBJ1-4	CASSLTGENEKLFF	TGCGCCAGCAGCTTGACAGGGGAGAATGAAAAACTGTTTTTT
NA	13	NA	TRBV19	TRBJ1-1	CATIDSVLTEAFF	TGTGCCACCATCGACAGCGTCCTCACTGAAGCTTTCTTT
NA	14	NA	TRBV7-6	TRBJ1-5	CASSPTQGNQPQHF	TGTGCCAGCAGCCCGACACAGGGCAATCAGCCCCAGCATTTT
TRBD1	13	NA	TRBV7-2	TRBJ2-7	CASSKNRGYEQYF	TGTGCCAGCAGTAAGAACAGGGGCTACGAGCAGTACTTC
NA	13	NA	TRBV2	TRBJ1-1	CASRGGSYSEAFF	TGTGCCAGCAGGGGGGGAAGCTACTCAGAAGCTTTCTTT
NA	14	once	TRBV10-3	TRBJ1-1	CAISLAGEDTEAFF	TGTGCCATCAGCTTGGCCGGGGAAGACACTGAAGCTTTCTTT
NA	14	NA	TRBV7-7	TRBJ2-5	CASSARGEGETQYF	TGTGCCAGCAGCGCAAGGGGGGAGGGGGAGACCCAGTACTTC
TRBD1	16	NA	TRBV27	TRBJ2-3	CASSPIGDRRTDTQYF	TGTGCCAGCAGTCCCATCGGGGACAGGCGCACAGATACGCAGTATTTT
NA	13	NA	TRBV11-1	TRBJ2-5	CASSQTGQETQYF	TGTGCCAGCAGCCAGACAGGCCAAGAGACCCAGTACTTC
TRBD2	14	NA	TRBV11-3	TRBJ2-7	CASSQSGRMDEQYF	TGTGCCAGCAGCCAAAGCGGGAGGATGGACGAGCAGTACTTC
TRBD2	17	NA	TRBV27	TRBJ2-7	CASSRRTSGKGPYEQYF	TGTGCCAGCAGCCGCCGGACTAGCGGGAAAGGTCCCTACGAGCAGTACTTC
TRBD1	18	NA	TRBV4-1	TRBJ1-4	CASSQAPLQGWANEKLFF	TGCGCCAGCAGCCAAGCCCCCCTACAGGGGTGGGCTAATGAAAAACTGTTTTTT
TRBD1	14	NA	TRBV5-1	TRBJ2-1	CASSQGQGQSEQFF	TGCGCCAGCAGCCAAGGACAGGGCCAAAGTGAGCAGTTCTTC
TRBD2	17	NA	TRBV19	TRBJ2-2	CASSPRAGGMNTGELFF	TGTGCCAGTAGTCCAAGAGCGGGGGGGATGAACACCGGGGAGCTGTTTTTT
NA	13	NA	TRBV5-1	TRBJ2-1	CASSSPLYNEQFF	TGCGCCAGCAGCTCCCCTCTGTACAATGAGCAGTTCTTC
TRBD1	14	NA	TRBV5-6	TRBJ2-7	CASSQPRDRAEQYF	TGTGCCAGCAGCCAGCCCCGGGACAGGGCCGAGCAGTACTTC
TRBD1	15	NA	TRBV19	TRBJ1-2	CASSIGGTGGFGYTF	TGTGCCAGTAGTATAGGAGGGACAGGGGGCTTTGGCTACACCTTC
TRBD1	17	NA	TRBV7-9	TRBJ2-2	CASSPGQGALTTGELFF	TGTGCCAGCAGCCCGGGACAGGGGGCGCTTACCACCGGGGAGCTGTTTTTT
TRBD1	16	NA	TRBV11-1	TRBJ2-6	CASRQGGKSGANVLTF	TGTGCCAGCAGACAGGGGGGAAAATCTGGGGCCAACGTCCTGACTTTC
NA	14	NA	TRBV15	TRBJ2-1	CATSRRGLEDEQFF	TGTGCCACCAGCAGACGGGGGTTGGAAGATGAGCAGTTCTTC
NA	15	NA	TRBV7-2	TRBJ2-7	CASSLVAGATYEQYF	TGTGCCAGCAGCTTAGTGGCGGGGGCTACCTACGAGCAGTACTTC
TRBD2	18	NA	TRBV4-2	TRBJ2-5	CASSLSSRLAGSQETQYF	TGTGCCAGCAGCCTTTCATCCCGACTAGCGGGATCCCAAGAGACCCAGTACTTC
TRBD2	18	NA	TRBV18	TRBJ2-1	CASSPLASGGAVYNEQFF	TGTGCCAGCTCACCATTGGCTAGCGGGGGGGCCGTCTACAATGAGCAGTTCTTC
NA	14	NA	TRBV21-1	TRBJ2-7	CASSKTEGAYEQYF	TGTGCCAGCAGCAAAACCGAGGGGGCGTACGAGCAGTACTTC
TRBD1	15	NA	TRBV7-9	TRBJ2-2	CASSRRPTGTGELFF	TGTGCCAGCAGCCGCCGCCCGACAGGGACCGGGGAGCTGTTTTTT
NA	12	NA	TRBV7-8	TRBJ2-1	CASSFYRDEQFF	TGTGCCAGCAGCTTCTACAGGGATGAGCAGTTCTTC
TRBD2	18	NA	TRBV7-2	TRBJ2-3	CASSLFGRLAGSTDTQYF	TGTGCCAGCAGCTTATTCGGTAGACTAGCGGGGTCCACAGATACGCAGTATTTT
NA	14	NA	TRBV9	TRBJ2-7	CASSVSTSSYEQYF	TGTGCCAGCAGCGTATCGACTAGTAGCTACGAGCAGTACTTC
TRBD1	12	NA	TRBV6-1	TRBJ2-5	CATRGGMETQYF	TGTGCCACTAGAGGGGGCATGGAGACCCAGTACTTC
NA	12	NA	TRBV7-9	TRBJ1-5	CAITEGNQPQHF	TGTGCCATCACGGAGGGCAATCAGCCCCAGCATTTT
NA	13	NA	TRBV6-1	TRBJ2-7	CASEAGILYEQYF	TGTGCCAGCGAGGCGGGAATACTCTACGAGCAGTACTTC
NA	16	NA	TRBV5-1	TRBJ2-1	CASSLGGGSSYNEQFF	TGCGCCAGCAGCTTGGGGGGCGGATCCTCCTACAATGAGCAGTTCTTC
TRBD2	22	NA	TRBV28	TRBJ2-3	CASSFPPPGRGTHQDSTDTQYF	TGTGCCAGCAGTTTTCCCCCCCCCGGGCGGGGGACTCACCAAGATAGCACAGATACGCAGTATTTT
TRBD2	16	NA	TRBV7-6	TRBJ2-1	CASSLVSLAVDNEQFF	TGTGCCAGCAGCTTAGTATCCCTAGCGGTCGACAATGAGCAGTTCTTC
TRBD2	21	NA	TRBV9	TRBJ2-1	CASSGYGMTSGRAPNLNEQFF	TGTGCCAGCAGCGGATACGGGATGACTAGCGGGAGGGCCCCCAATCTCAATGAGCAGTTCTTC
NA	14	NA	TRBV6-6	TRBJ2-3	CASSYSFRPDTQYF	TGTGCCAGCAGTTACTCTTTTCGTCCAGATACGCAGTATTTT
TRBD1	15	NA	TRBV11-3	TRBJ2-5	CASSAGTAIQETQYF	TGTGCCAGCAGCGCCGGGACAGCGATACAAGAGACCCAGTACTTC
NA	13	NA	TRBV27	TRBJ2-7	CATRAGKPYEQYF	TGTGCCACCAGAGCGGGCAAGCCCTACGAGCAGTACTTC